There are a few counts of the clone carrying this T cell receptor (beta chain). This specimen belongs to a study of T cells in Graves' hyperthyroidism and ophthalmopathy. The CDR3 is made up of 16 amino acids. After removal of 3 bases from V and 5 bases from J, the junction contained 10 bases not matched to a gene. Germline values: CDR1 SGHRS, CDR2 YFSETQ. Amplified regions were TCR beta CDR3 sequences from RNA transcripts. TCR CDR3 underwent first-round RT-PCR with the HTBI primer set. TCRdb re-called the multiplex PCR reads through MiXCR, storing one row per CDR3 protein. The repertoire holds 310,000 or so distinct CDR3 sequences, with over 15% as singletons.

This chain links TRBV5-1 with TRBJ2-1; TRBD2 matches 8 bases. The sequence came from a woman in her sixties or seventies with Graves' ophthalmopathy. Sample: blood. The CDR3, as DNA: TGCGCCAGCAGCTCGGGCTGGGCGGGAGGCAACAATGAGCAGTTCTTC. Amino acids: CASSSGWAGGNNEQFF.